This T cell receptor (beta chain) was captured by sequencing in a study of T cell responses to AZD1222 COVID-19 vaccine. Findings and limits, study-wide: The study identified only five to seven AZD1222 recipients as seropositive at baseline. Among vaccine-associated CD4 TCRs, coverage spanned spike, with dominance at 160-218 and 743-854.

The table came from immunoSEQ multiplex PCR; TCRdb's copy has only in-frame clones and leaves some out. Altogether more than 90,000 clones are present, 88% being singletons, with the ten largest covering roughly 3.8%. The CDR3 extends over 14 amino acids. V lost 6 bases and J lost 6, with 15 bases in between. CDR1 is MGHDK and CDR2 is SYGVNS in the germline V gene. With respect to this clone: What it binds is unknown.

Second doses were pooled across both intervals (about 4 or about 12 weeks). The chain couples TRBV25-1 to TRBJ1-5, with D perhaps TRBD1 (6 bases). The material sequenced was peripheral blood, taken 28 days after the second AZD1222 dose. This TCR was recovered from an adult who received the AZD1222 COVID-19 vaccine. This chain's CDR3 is CASSDPGVSQPQHF. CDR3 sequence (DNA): TGTGCCAGCAGCGACCCAGGGGTCAGTCAGCCCCAGCATTTT.